The clone carrying this T cell receptor beta chain has at least ten counts. Its antigen is currently unknown. The source of the sample is a study of T cells in Graves' hyperthyroidism and ophthalmopathy. RNA transcripts served as the template for amplifying TCR beta CDR3 regions. The TCR CDR3 was amplified in a first-round RT-PCR using the HTBI primer set. Each CDR3 protein gets one entry after TCRdb re-called the multiplex PCR reads with MiXCR. The repertoire holds more than 500,000 distinct CDR3 sequences, with 16% as singletons. With 3 bases removed from V and 0 bases from J, the gap between germline ends came to 10 bases. Germline assignment: CDR1 SGHDT and CDR2 YYEEEE. This CDR3 region has 15 residues. Hyperthyroidism in the patients, aged 18 to 65, was newly diagnosed and under 2 months in duration. Out of roughly 10 ml of fresh peripheral blood came the PBMCs. Study-wide findings and caveats: Blood held most thyroid clonotypes expanded above 0.001 frequency.

Specimen: blood. V gene TRBV5-6 combines with J gene TRBJ2-1; D unclear. This clonotype was sampled from a woman in her 30s with Graves' hyperthyroidism. The CDR3, as DNA: TGTGCCAGCAGCTCCTCACAGAGCTCCTACAATGAGCAGTTCTTC. Encoded protein: CASSSSQSSYNEQFF.